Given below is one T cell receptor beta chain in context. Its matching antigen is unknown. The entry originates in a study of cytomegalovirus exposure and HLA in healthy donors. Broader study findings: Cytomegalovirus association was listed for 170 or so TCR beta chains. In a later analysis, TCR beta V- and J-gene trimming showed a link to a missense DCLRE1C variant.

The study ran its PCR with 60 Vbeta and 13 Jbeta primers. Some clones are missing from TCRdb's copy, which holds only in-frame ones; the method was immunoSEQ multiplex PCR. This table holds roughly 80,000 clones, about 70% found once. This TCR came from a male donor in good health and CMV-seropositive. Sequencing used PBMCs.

The CDR3 sequence is CASRSEGPGNTIYF. The CDR3 DNA reads as TGCGCCAGCAGGTCGGAGGGCCCCGGAAACACCATATATTTT. The chain recombines TRBV5-1 with TRBJ1-3, with D unclear. V gave up 5 bases and J gave up 4 bases, with 13 bases separating them. The CDR3 is 14 amino acids. Germline loops: CDR1 SGHRS, CDR2 YFSETQ.